This paragraph reports one TCR beta chain. Its specificity is not known. Synthesis of TCR beta cDNA relied on 5'RACE template switching carrying UMIs. TCRdb reanalyzed the 5' RACE reads and collapses them to one entry per CDR3 protein, without DNA. Here the sample table reports roughly 450,000 distinct CDR3 sequences. This sample is drawn from a study of T cells expressing NK-cell markers. Looking at the study overall: Serological testing identified most of the eight sequenced donors as HCMV-seropositive and one as seronegative. Study results and limitations: In about six donors, dominant CD3+CD56+NKG2C+ clonotypes ranked among the top 10 CD8+ clonotypes.

This receptor was taken from a woman between 45 and 65 years old in good health. Sequencing was done on a sample of blood T cells: a sorted CD56 or NKG2C T cell subset, CD4+ or CD8+ T cells, or bulk PBMC T cells (not recorded which).

The CDR3 sequence is CASSTKATGHYNEQFF. V usage is TRBV21-1 and J usage is TRBJ2-1; TCRdb proposes TRBD1, but this gene call is untestable without DNA. TRBV21-1 is a pseudogene. The CDR3 is 16 amino acids.